This T cell receptor (beta chain) was observed in a study of T cell responses to AZD1222 COVID-19 vaccine. Study findings and constraints: Nearly half of spike-specific TCRs reportedly target unmutated variant regions.

Germline V CDR1 and CDR2: LNHDA, SQIVND (reference sequence). There are 16 residues in the CDR3. Trimming cost V 3 bases and J 2 bases, with 14 bases left between them. Clones were read by immunoSEQ multiplex PCR, and TCRdb kept only the in-frame ones, dropping some. The table shows about 140,000 clones, with about 91% occurring only once. Comment on this clone: Its antigen remains unknown.

Sample: peripheral blood, taken on day 0 of AZD1222 vaccination. The source of this sequence is an adult in good health. The J gene is TRBJ1-5, the V gene TRBV19; D is unclear. CDR3 protein: CASSIVSGVGNQPQHF. The CDR3, as DNA: TGTGCCAGTAGTATCGTTTCTGGGGTGGGCAATCAGCCCCAGCATTTT.